This T cell receptor (beta chain) was identified in a study of identical twins. Study conclusions and caveats: Low generation-probability sequences were in excess among twin-shared out-of-frame alpha sequences. For cord blood, abundant beta clonotypes had fewer insertions, unlike memory repertoires, which showed none. Beta out-of-frame sequences showed weaker excess twin sharing.

A few counts support this clonotype. The target antigen is unknown. A universal primer site came from template switching; cDNA carried unique molecular identifiers. TCRdb processed the 5' RACE reads anew with MiXCR; each CDR3 protein has one entry. The sample has some 260,000 distinct CDR3 sequences, 11% to 15% seen once; the top ten hold under 9.5%. Looked up from germline, CDR1 is SEHNR and CDR2 is FQNEAQ (reference sequence). V dropped 5 bases and J dropped 9 bases, with 26 bases sitting between them. CDR3 length equals 17 residues. The sample taken for sequencing was memory (CD45RO+) T cells sorted from blood. The V call is TRBV7-9, the J call TRBJ2-1, with D perhaps TRBD2 (6 bases). The sequence was obtained from a young woman in good health. For the CDR3, the DNA is TGTGCCAGCAGCCTAACCCCACTAGCACCCAAAGAGGGTGAGCAGTTCTTC. Translation gives CASSLTPLAPKEGEQFF.